These T cell receptor beta chains were read from a single sample in a study of blood T cell repertoires in COVID-19. Assay used: immunoSEQ multiplex PCR; TCRdb lists only in-frame clones, some missing. The sample records 150,000 to 200,000 clones, more than 65% being singletons. The specimen was PBMCs or T cells enriched from blood (not recorded which). Receptors originate from a woman aged 50 to 60 with acute COVID-19. The CDR3 runs from the conserved cysteine through the conserved F or W. D genes are given only for firm matches. A clone size is listed for some rows: how often the clone was seen (once, few, many), or a class if it is expanded.

TRBD1 TRBJ1-2 TRBV19 few CASSSDRESGYTF TGTGCCAGTAGTTCCGACAGGGAATCTGGCTACACCTTC
TRBD2 TRBJ2-1 TRBV5-1 NA CASSLGARGSYNEQFF TGCGCCAGCAGCTTGGGGGCGCGGGGGTCGTACAATGAGCAGTTCTTC
TRBD1 TRBJ1-1 TRBV6-6 NA CASSSAPGTENTEAFF TGTGCCAGCAGTTCTGCTCCCGGGACAGAGAACACTGAAGCTTTCTTT
NA TRBJ2-4 TRBV2 many CASSNYKTPSGYF TGTGCCAGCAGTAACTACAAAACTCCCTCTGGATACTTC
NA TRBJ1-5 TRBV28 few CASSRFGAGDNQPQHF TGTGCCAGCAGCCGTTTCGGGGCGGGGGACAATCAGCCCCAGCATTTT
NA TRBJ1-1 TRBV12-3/TRBV12-4 NA CASSSDTEAFF TGTGCCAGCAGTTCAGATACTGAAGCTTTCTTT
NA TRBJ2-3 TRBV2 NA CASTREMSDTQYF TGTGCCAGCACACGGGAAATGTCAGATACGCAGTATTTT
NA TRBJ2-2 TRBV4-2 NA CASSQDRGELFF TGTGCCAGCAGCCAAGACCGGGGGGAGCTGTTTTTT
NA TRBJ2-1 TRBV4-3 NA CASSPGRGSYNEQFF TGCGCCAGCAGCCCCGGCCGGGGCTCCTACAATGAGCAGTTCTTC
TRBD1 TRBJ1-4 TRBV27 NA CASSFDRGSATNEKLFF TGTGCCAGCAGTTTCGACAGGGGATCGGCAACTAATGAAAAACTGTTTTTT
NA TRBJ2-2 TRBV10-3 NA CANARGITGELFF TGTGCCAACGCTAGGGGAATTACCGGGGAGCTGTTTTTT
NA TRBJ1-1 TRBV11-2 NA CASSLQGIEAFF TGTGCCAGCAGCTTACAGGGGATTGAAGCTTTCTTT
NA TRBJ2-5 TRBV7-2 NA CASSSAASRRETQYF TGTGCCAGCAGCTCCGCAGCTAGCCGGCGAGAGACCCAGTACTTC
TRBD2 TRBJ2-4 TRBV6-5 NA CASIRGLGQNIQYF TGTGCCAGCATAAGGGGACTAGGCCAAAACATTCAGTACTTC
TRBD2 TRBJ2-3 TRBV19 NA CASSYTGLAGATDTQYF TGTGCCAGTAGCTATACTGGACTAGCGGGGGCCACAGATACGCAGTATTTT
TRBD1 TRBJ1-1 TRBV5-1 NA CASSFGTGAREGNTEAFF TGCGCCAGCAGCTTCGGGACAGGGGCTCGAGAGGGGAACACTGAAGCTTTCTTT
NA TRBJ2-1 TRBV7-9 NA CASSLAGGKQFF TGTGCCAGCAGCTTAGCAGGCGGGAAGCAGTTCTTC
NA TRBJ1-5 TRBV2 NA CASHMDSSNQPQHF TGTGCCAGCCATATGGACAGTAGCAATCAGCCCCAGCATTTT
TRBD1 TRBJ1-2 TRBV28 once CASSWSSSPGQGLYTF TGTGCCAGCAGTTGGTCCTCCTCCCCGGGACAGGGGCTCTACACCTTC
TRBD1 TRBJ2-3 TRBV28 NA CASRSRRDRGTDTQYF TGTGCCAGCAGGTCCCGCCGGGACAGGGGCACAGATACGCAGTATTTT
NA TRBJ1-5 TRBV7-8 few CASTPQTAYSNQPQHF TGTGCCTCAACTCCCCAGACAGCTTATAGCAATCAGCCCCAGCATTTT
NA TRBJ1-1 TRBV5-6 NA CASRRYDTGFQAFF TGTGCCAGCAGACGATATGATACGGGATTTCAAGCTTTCTTT
NA TRBJ2-3 TRBV7-3 NA CASSTRNSGTDTQYF TGTGCCAGCAGCACCCGAAATAGCGGAACAGATACGCAGTATTTT
NA TRBJ1-1 TRBV28 NA CAVPRNTEAFF TGTGCCGTTCCTCGGAACACTGAAGCTTTCTTT
TRBD2 TRBJ2-1 TRBV3-1/TRBV3-2 once CASSQDRRGATIGEQFF TGTGCCAGCAGCCAAGATAGGCGGGGGGCCACCATCGGTGAGCAGTTCTTC
NA TRBJ2-5 TRBV27 NA CASSLSPAGGETQYF TGTGCCAGCAGTTTATCGCCAGCGGGTGGGGAGACCCAGTACTTC
NA TRBJ1-5 TRBV7-2 few CASSLDGWQGGKPQHF TGTGCCAGCAGCTTAGACGGGTGGCAGGGAGGAAAGCCCCAGCATTTT
NA TRBJ1-4 TRBV5-1 few CASSSGHGNEKLFF TGCGCCAGCAGCTCGGGACATGGTAATGAAAAACTGTTTTTT
NA TRBJ1-2 TRBV5-6 NA CASSLEHLPYGYTF TGTGCCAGCAGCTTGGAGCACCTTCCCTATGGCTACACCTTC
TRBD1 TRBJ1-2 TRBV27 NA CASRRQGGGYTF TGTGCCAGCAGAAGACAGGGTGGTGGCTACACCTTC
TRBD2 TRBJ2-3 TRBV9 NA CASSPQGGGGTDTQYF TGTGCCAGCAGCCCTCAGGGCGGGGGAGGTACAGATACGCAGTATTTT
NA TRBJ1-5 TRBV19 NA CASILSQGSGHQPQHF TGTGCCAGTATCCTGTCTCAGGGGTCGGGCCATCAGCCCCAGCATTTT
NA TRBJ2-5 TRBV28 NA CASSPDYLEAKGTQYF TGTGCCAGCAGTCCCGACTATCTAGAAGCCAAAGGGACCCAGTACTTC
TRBD1 TRBJ1-4 TRBV28 NA CASSLPPWDRGGGKLFF TGTGCCAGCAGTTTACCCCCTTGGGACAGGGGAGGGGGAAAACTGTTTTTT
NA TRBJ2-1 TRBV9 NA CASSVFTSMNEQFF TGTGCCAGCAGCGTATTCACCAGTATGAATGAGCAGTTCTTC
TRBD1 TRBJ1-4 TRBV5-6 once CASSLDLGQASEKLFF TGTGCCAGCAGCTTGGATTTGGGACAGGCATCCGAAAAACTGTTTTTT
NA TRBJ2-5 TRBV7-6 NA CASSPGFKETQYF TGTGCCAGCAGCCCGGGATTTAAAGAGACCCAGTACTTC
NA TRBJ2-4 TRBV6-5 NA CASSYTGLAKNIQYF TGTGCCAGCAGTTACACCGGACTAGCCAAAAACATTCAGTACTTC
TRBD1 TRBJ1-1 TRBV7-6 NA CASSQKTGGLTEAFF TGTGCCAGCAGCCAAAAGACAGGGGGCTTGACTGAAGCTTTCTTT
TRBD1 TRBJ1-2 TRBV28 NA CASSSGQGNYGYTF TGTGCCAGCAGTTCGGGACAGGGGAACTATGGCTACACCTTC
TRBD2 TRBJ2-2 TRBV19 NA CASSWRGLAGVPYTGELFF TGTGCCAGTAGTTGGAGGGGGCTAGCGGGGGTTCCATACACCGGGGAGCTGTTTTTT
TRBD1 TRBJ1-1 TRBV7-2 NA CASSPRQGNTEAFF TGTGCCAGCAGCCCGCGACAGGGGAACACTGAAGCTTTCTTT
NA TRBJ1-1 TRBV13 NA CASSLTGMVTEAFF TGTGCCAGCAGCTTAACAGGGATGGTCACTGAAGCTTTCTTT